These T cell receptor beta chains were read from a single sample in a study of blood T cells in healthy people across ages. TCRdb redid the calling of the 5' RACE reads with MiXCR, one entry per CDR3 protein. Among over 600,000 distinct CDR3 sequences listed, roughly 50% were seen once. Sequencing used blood. These receptors originate from a man aged 35-49 years in good health. Each CDR3 is given with its conserved first and last residue. The order of the fields is V gene, J gene, CDR3 protein.

>TRBV28|-
CASSEAGQNLAYEQYF
>TRBV21-1|TRBJ2-3
CASSTRQSTDTQYF
>TRBV4-3|TRBJ2-1
CASSQESSGAFYNEQFF
>TRBV5-1|TRBJ2-1
CASSSRGRMWNEQFF
>TRBV2|TRBJ2-5
CASSYNAETQYF
>TRBV25-1|-
CASSEGASSYNEQYF
>TRBV29-1|TRBJ1-2
CSVTPGQGNYGYTF
>TRBV6-5|TRBJ2-1
CASSYSPTSGGSYNEQFF
>TRBV28|TRBJ2-5
CASSSRTGRGETQYF
>TRBV25-1|TRBJ2-2
CASSGQGFGELFF
>TRBV6-2/TRBV6-3|TRBJ2-5
CASSSGFQETQYF
>TRBV7-6|TRBJ2-7
CASSLAARLAQTMDEQYF
>TRBV7-2|TRBJ2-1
CASSITSGRSSYNEQFF
>TRBV27|TRBJ1-6
CASSFLRTLNSPLHF
>TRBV4-2|TRBJ2-3
CASSPKLGGPTDTQYF
>TRBV7-2|TRBJ2-1
CASSLNRGAREQFF
>TRBV5-1|TRBJ2-2
CASSLGRGWTQNTGELFF
>TRBV24-1|TRBJ2-3
CATLPGSTDTQYF
>TRBV27|TRBJ2-6
CASRRQVSASGANVLTF
>TRBV29-1|TRBJ2-5
CSVAAGALDEQYF
>TRBV28|TRBJ2-7
CASQPTGGGEQYF
>TRBV2|TRBJ1-1
CASSGQNEAFF
>TRBV13|TRBJ2-5
CASSLDTGGQETQYF
>TRBV18|TRBJ1-5
CASSPLFTRDWQPQHF
>TRBV6-4|TRBJ2-3
CASSISEAETDTQYF
>TRBV20-1|TRBJ2-1
CSARDLRGSVYNEQFF
>TRBV24-1|TRBJ2-3
CATSSGGFHGRTDTQYF
>TRBV20-1|TRBJ1-1
CSARGGAEQAFF
>TRBV28|TRBJ2-7
CASSLLTSWIGQYF
>TRBV27|TRBJ2-7
CASSSRDPSYEQYF
>TRBV28|TRBJ2-7
CASRSGQGYAYEQYF
>TRBV28|TRBJ2-1
CASSPPVHEQFF
>TRBV5-6|TRBJ2-7
CASASSWQAYEQYF
>TRBV20-1|TRBJ2-1
CSATDRLHNEQFF
>TRBV5-1|TRBJ2-3
CASSPGQDTDTQYF
>TRBV9|TRBJ2-3
CASSVDPRGRTDTQYF
>TRBV15|TRBJ2-3
CATSRAPYGAGGISTDTQYF
>TRBV7-2|TRBJ2-7
CASSQGLPYEQYF
>TRBV7-2|TRBJ2-7
CASSGDPGGAYEQYF
>TRBV28|-
CASAGAGQGTYEQYF
>TRBV27|TRBJ2-3
CASSFPSGGAADTQYF
>TRBV5-1|TRBJ2-5
CASSFGHDEETQYF
>TRBV12-3/TRBV12-4|-
CASRISSGRYEQYF
>TRBV27|TRBJ2-5
CASSDGLAGEQYF
>TRBV7-2|TRBJ2-7
CASSSIGTSQSYEQYF
>TRBV5-4|TRBJ1-2
CASSLAGTRKGGYTF
>TRBV20-1|TRBJ2-3
CSARGMTSGLTDTQYF
>TRBV7-9|TRBJ2-6
CASPGTLSLSGANVLTF
>TRBV9|TRBJ2-3
CASSVGSGSPDTQYF
>TRBV28|TRBJ2-7
CASSPHPDGSYEQYF
>TRBV6-2/TRBV6-3|TRBJ1-1
CASGYREGNTEAFF
>TRBV20-1|TRBJ1-2
CSAQGRKAHYGYTF
>TRBV7-2|TRBJ1-6
CASNLYLGAGNRHSPLHF
>TRBV7-3|TRBJ1-1
CASSRTGGDPEAFF
>TRBV12-3/TRBV12-4|TRBJ2-1
CASSSAGTTPDEQFF
>TRBV9|TRBJ2-1
CASSVVGSGAYNEQFF